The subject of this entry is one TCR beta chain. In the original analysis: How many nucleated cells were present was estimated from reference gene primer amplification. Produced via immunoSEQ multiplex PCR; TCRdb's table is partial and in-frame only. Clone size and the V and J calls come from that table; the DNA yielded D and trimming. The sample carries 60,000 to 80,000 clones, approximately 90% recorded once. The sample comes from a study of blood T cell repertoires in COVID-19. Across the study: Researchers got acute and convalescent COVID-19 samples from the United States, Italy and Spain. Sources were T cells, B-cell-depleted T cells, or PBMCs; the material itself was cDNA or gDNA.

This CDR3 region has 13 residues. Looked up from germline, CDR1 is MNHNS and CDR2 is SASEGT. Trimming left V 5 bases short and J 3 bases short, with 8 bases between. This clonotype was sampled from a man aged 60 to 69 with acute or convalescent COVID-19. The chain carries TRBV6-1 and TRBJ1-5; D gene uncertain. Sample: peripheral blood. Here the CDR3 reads CASSQDFNQPQHF. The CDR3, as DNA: TGTGCCAGCAGTCAGGACTTCAATCAGCCCCAGCATTTT.